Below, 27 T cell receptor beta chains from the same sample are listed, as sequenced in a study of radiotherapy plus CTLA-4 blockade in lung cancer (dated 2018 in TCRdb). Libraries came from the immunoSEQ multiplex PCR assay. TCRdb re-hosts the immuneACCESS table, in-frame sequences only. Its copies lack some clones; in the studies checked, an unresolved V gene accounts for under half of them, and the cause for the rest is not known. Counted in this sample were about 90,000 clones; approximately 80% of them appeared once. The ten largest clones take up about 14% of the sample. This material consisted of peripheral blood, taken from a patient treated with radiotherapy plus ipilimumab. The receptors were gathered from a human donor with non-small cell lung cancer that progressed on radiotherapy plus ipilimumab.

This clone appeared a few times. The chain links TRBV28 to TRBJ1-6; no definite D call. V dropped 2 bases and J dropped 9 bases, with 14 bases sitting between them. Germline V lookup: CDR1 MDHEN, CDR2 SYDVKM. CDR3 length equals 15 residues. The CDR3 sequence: CASSLRGQVLSPLHF. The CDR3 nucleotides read TGTGCCAGCAGTTTACGAGGGCAAGTTCTTTCACCCCTCCACTTT.

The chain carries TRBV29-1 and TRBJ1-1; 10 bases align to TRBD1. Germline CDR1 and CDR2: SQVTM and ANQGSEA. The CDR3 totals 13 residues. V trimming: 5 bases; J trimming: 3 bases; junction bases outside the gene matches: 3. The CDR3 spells CSVRGQGYTEAFF. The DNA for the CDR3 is TGCAGCGTTCGGGGACAGGGGTACACTGAAGCTTTCTTT.

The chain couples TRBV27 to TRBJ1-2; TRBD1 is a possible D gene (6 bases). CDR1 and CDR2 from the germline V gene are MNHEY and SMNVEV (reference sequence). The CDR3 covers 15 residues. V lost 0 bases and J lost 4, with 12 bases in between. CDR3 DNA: TGTGCCAGCAGTTTATCGGAGGGGGGCCTCTATGGCTACACCTTC. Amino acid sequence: CASSLSEGGLYGYTF.

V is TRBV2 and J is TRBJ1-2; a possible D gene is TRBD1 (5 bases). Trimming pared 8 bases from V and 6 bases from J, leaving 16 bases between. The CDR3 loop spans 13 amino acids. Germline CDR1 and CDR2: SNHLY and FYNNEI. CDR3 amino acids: CASRREGLNGYTF. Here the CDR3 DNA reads TGTGCCAGCCGGAGAGAGGGGTTAAATGGCTACACCTTC.

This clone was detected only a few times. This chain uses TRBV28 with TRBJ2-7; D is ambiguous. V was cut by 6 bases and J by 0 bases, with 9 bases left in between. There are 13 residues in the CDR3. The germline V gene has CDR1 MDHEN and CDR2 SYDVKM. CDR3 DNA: TGTGCCAGCAGCCGTAAACCCTCCTACGAGCAGTACTTC. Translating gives CASSRKPSYEQYF.

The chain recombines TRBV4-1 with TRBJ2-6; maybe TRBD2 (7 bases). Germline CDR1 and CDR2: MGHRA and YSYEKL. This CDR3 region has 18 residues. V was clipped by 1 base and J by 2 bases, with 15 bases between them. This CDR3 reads CASSQVVWGGPGANVLTF. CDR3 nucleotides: TGCGCCAGCAGCCAAGTCGTTTGGGGGGGGCCTGGGGCCAACGTCCTGACTTTC.

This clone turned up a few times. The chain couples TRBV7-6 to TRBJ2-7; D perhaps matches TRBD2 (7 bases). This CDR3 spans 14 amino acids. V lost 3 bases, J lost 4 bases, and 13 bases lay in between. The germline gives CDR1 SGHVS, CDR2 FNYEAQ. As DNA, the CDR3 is TGTGCCAGCAGCTTCGCAGGGGAGGGGTACGAGCAGTACTTC. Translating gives CASSFAGEGYEQYF.

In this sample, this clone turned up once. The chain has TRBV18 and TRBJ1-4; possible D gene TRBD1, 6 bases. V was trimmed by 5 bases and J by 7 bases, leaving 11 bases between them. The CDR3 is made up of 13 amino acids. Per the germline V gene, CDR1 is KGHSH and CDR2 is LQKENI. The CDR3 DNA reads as TGTGCCAGCTCAACAGGGATAGGTGAAAAACTGTTTTTT. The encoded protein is CASSTGIGEKLFF.

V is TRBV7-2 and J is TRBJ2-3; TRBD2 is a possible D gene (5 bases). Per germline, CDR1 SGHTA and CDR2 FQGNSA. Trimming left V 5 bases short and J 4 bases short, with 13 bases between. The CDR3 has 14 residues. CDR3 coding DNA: TGTGCCAGCAGCCGACCGGAGGCGGCAGATACGCAGTATTTT. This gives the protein CASSRPEAADTQYF.

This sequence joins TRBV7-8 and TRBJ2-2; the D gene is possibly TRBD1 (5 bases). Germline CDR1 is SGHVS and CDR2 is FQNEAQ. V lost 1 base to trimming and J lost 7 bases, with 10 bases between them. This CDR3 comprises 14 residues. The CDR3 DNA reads TGTGCCAGCAGCTTAGGGTGGGGCAGCGGGGAGCTGTTTTTT. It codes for CASSLGWGSGELFF.

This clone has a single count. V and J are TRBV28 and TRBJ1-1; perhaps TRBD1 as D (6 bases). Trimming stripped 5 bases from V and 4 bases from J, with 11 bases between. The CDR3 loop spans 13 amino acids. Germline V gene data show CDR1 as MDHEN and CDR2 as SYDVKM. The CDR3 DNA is TGTGCCAGCAGTACAGGGTCTGTCACTGAAGCTTTCTTT. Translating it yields CASSTGSVTEAFF.

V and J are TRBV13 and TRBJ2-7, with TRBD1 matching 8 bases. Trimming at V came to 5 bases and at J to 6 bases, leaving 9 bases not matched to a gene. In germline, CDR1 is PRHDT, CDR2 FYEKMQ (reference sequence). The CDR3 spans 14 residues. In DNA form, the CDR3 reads TGTGCCAGCAGCACCTCGACAGGGGTACTCGAGCAGTACTTC. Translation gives CASSTSTGVLEQYF.

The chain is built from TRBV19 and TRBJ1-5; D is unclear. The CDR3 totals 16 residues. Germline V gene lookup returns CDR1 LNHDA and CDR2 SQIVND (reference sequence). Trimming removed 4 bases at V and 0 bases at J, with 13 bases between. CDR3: CASSTHDTYSNQPQHF. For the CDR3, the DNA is TGTGCCAGTAGTACCCATGACACTTATAGCAATCAGCCCCAGCATTTT. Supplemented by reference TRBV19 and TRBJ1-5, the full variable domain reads DGGITQSPKYLFRKEGQNVTLSCEQNLNHDAMYWYRQDPGQGLRLIYYSQIVNDFQKGDIAEGYSVSREKKESFPLTVTSAQKNPTAFYLCASSTHDTYSNQPQHFGDGTRLSIL.

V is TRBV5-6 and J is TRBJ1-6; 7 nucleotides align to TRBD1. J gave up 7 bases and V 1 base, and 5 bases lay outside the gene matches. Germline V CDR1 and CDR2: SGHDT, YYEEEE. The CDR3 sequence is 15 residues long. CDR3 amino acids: CASSLLTGVNSPLHF. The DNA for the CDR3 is TGTGCCAGCAGCTTGCTAACAGGGGTGAATTCACCCCTCCACTTT.

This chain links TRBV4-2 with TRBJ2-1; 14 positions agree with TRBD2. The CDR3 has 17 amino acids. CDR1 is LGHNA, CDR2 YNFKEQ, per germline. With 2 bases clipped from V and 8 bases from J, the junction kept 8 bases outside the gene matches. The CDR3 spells CASSQPTGTSGRDEQFF. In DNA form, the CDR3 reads TGTGCCAGCAGCCAACCTACCGGGACTAGCGGGAGAGATGAGCAGTTCTTC.

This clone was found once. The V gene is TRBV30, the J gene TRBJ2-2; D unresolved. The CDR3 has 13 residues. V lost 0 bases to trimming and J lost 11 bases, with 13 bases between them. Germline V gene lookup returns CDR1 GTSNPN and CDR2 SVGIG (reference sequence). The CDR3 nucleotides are TGTGCCTGGAGTGTACAAAAACACACTGAGCTGTTTTTT. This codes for CAWSVQKHTELFF.

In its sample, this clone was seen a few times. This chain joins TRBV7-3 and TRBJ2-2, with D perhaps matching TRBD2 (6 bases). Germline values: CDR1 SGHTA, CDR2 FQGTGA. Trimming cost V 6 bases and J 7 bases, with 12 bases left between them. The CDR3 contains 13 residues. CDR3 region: CASRDGTVGELFF. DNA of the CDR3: TGTGCCAGCAGGGACGGGACTGTCGGGGAGCTGTTTTTT.

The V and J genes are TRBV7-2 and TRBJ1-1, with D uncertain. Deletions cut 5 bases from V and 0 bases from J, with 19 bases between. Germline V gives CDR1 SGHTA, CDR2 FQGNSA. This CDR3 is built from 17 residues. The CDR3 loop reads CASSPPPGRIMNTEAFF. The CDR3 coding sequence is TGTGCCAGCAGCCCTCCCCCCGGACGAATTATGAACACTGAAGCTTTCTTT.

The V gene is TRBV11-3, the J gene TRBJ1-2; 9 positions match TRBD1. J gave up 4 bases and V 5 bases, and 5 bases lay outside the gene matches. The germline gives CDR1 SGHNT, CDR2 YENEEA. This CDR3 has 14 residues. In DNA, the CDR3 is TGTGCCAGCAGCCCGGGACAGGGCCTCTATGGCTACACCTTC. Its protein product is CASSPGQGLYGYTF.

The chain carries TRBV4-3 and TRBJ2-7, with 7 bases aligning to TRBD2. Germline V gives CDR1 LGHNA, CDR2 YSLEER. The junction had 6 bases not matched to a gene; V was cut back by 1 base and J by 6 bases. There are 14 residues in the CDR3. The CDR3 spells CASSQAGGFSEQYF. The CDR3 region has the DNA TGCGCCAGCAGCCAAGCGGGGGGATTTAGCGAGCAGTACTTC.

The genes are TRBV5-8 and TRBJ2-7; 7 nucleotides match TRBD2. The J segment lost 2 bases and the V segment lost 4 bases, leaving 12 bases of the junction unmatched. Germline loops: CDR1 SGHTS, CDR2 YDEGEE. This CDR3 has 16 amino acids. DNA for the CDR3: TGTGCCAGCAGCGAAGGCCCGGGGGGATTGACCTACGAGCAGTACTTC. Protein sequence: CASSEGPGGLTYEQYF.

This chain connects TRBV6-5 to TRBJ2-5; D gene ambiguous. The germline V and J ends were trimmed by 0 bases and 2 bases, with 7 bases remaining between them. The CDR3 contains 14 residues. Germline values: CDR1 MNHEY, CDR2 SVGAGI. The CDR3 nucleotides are TGTGCCAGCAGTTACTCACGGGTACAAGAGACCCAGTACTTC. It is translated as CASSYSRVQETQYF.

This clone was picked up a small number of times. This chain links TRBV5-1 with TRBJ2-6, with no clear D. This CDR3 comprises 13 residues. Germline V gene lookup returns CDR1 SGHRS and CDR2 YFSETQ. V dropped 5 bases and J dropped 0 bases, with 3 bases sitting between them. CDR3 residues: CASSPSGANVLTF. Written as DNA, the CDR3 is TGCGCCAGCAGTCCCTCTGGGGCCAACGTCCTGACTTTC.

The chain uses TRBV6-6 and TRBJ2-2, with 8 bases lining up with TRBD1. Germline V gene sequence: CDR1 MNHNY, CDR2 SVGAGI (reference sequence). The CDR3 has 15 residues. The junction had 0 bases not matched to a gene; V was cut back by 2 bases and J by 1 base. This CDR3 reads CASSYGTGNTGELFF. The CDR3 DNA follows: TGTGCCAGCAGTTACGGGACAGGGAACACCGGGGAGCTGTTTTTT.

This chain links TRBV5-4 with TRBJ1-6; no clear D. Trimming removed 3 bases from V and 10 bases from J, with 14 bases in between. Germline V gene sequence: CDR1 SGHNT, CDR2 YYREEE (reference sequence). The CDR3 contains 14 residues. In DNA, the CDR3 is TGTGCCAGCAGCTCGGCGGGAATAGGGTCACCCCTCCACTTT. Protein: CASSSAGIGSPLHF.

CDR3 protein: CASSMTGSGANVLTF. DNA of the CDR3: TGTGCCAGCAGCATGACAGGCTCTGGGGCCAACGTCCTGACTTTC. The chain joins TRBV2 to TRBJ2-6, with D maybe TRBD1 (6 bases). The V and J ends lost 6 bases and 0 bases respectively, with 9 bases between them. The CDR3 extends over 15 amino acids. CDR1 and CDR2 (germline): SNHLY, FYNNEI.

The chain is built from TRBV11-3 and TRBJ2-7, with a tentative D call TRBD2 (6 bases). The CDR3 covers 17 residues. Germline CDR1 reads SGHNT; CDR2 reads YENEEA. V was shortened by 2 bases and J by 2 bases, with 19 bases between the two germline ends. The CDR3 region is CASSLSLVGSRTYEQYF. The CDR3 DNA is TGTGCCAGCAGCTTATCTTTGGTCGGGAGTAGGACCTACGAGCAGTACTTC.